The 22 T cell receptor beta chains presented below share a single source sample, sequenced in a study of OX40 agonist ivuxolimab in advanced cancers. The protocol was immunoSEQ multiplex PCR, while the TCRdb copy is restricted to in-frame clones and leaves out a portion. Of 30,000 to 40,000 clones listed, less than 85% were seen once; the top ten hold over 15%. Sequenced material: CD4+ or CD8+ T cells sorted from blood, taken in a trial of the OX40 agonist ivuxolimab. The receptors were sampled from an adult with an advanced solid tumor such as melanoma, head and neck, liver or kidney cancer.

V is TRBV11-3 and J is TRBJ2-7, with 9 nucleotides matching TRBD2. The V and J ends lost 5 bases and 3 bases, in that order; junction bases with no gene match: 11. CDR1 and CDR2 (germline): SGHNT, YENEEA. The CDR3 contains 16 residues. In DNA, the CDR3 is TGTGCCAGCAGCCCTCCGACTAGCGGATATCTCTACGAGCAGTACTTC. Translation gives CASSPPTSGYLYEQYF.

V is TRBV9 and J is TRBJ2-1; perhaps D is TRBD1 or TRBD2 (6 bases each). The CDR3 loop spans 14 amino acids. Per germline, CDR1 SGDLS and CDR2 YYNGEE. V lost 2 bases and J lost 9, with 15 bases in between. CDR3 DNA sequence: TGTGCCAGCAGCGTGAGGGGGGCTCCTATTGAGCAGTTCTTC. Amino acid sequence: CASSVRGAPIEQFF.

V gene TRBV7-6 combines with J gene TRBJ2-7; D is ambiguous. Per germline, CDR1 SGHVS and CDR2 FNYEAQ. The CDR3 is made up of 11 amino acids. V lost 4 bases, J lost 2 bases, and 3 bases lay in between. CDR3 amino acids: CASSSAYEQYF. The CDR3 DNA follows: TGTGCCAGCAGCTCCGCCTACGAGCAGTACTTC.

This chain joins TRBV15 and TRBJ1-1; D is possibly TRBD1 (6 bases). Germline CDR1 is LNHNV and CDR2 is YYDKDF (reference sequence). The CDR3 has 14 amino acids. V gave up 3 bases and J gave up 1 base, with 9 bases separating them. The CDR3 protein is CATSRDRANTEAFF. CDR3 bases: TGTGCCACCAGCAGGGACAGAGCGAACACTGAAGCTTTCTTT.

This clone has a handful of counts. The CDR3 coding sequence is TGTGCCAGCAGCCGGCGGGGTTTCCACTACGAGCAGTACTTC. The encoded protein is CASSRRGFHYEQYF. The rearrangement uses TRBV14 and TRBJ2-7; TRBD2 is a possible D gene (6 bases). V was shortened by 4 bases and J by 3 bases, with 13 bases between the two germline ends. Germline V gene data show CDR1 as SGHDN and CDR2 as FVKESK. This CDR3 region has 14 residues.

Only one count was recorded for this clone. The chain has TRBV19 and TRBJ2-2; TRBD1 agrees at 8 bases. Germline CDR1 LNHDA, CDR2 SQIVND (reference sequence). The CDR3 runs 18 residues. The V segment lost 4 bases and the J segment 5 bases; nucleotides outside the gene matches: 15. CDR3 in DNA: TGTGCCAGTAGTACCCGTGGACAGGGTATCTGGTCGACCGGGGAGCTGTTTTTT. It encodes CASSTRGQGIWSTGELFF.

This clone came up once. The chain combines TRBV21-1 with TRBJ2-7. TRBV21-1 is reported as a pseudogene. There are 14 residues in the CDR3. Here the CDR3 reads CASTPGLRAYEQYF. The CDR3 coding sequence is TGTGCCAGCACCCCGGGGCTAAGGGCCTACGAGCAGTACTTC.

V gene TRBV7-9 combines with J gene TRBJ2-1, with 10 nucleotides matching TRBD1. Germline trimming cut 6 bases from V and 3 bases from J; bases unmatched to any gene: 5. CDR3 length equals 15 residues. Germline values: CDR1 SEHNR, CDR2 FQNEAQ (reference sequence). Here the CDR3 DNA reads TGTGCCAGCAGGCCGACAGGGGGCTTCTACAATGAGCAGTTCTTC. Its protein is CASRPTGGFYNEQFF.

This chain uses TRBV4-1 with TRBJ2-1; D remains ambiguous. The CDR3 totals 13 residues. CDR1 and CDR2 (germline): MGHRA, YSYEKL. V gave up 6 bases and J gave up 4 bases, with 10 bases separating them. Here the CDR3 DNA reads TGCGCCAGCAGTCGCCTTACATACAATGAGCAGTTCTTC. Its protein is CASSRLTYNEQFF.

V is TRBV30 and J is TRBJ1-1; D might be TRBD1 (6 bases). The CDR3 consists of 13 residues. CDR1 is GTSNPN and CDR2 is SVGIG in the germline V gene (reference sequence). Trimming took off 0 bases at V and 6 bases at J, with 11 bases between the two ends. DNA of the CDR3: TGTGCCTGGAGTGTACAGGGAGGTGCTGAAGCTTTCTTT. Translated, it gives CAWSVQGGAEAFF.

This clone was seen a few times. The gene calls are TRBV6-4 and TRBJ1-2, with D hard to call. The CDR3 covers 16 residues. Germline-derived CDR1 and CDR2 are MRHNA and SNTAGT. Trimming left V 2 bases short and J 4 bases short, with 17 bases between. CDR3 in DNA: TGTGCCAGCAGTGACACATTAGCCTCACCCTTCTATGGCTACACCTTC. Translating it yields CASSDTLASPFYGYTF.

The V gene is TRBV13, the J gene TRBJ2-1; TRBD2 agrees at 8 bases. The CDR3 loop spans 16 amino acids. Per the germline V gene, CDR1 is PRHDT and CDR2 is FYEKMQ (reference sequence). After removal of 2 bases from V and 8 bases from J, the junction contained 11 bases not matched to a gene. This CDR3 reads CASSLSGFNGGDEQFF. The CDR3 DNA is TGTGCCAGCAGCTTAAGCGGATTCAACGGGGGGGATGAGCAGTTCTTC.

CDR3 residues: CASSMSDSYGYTF. In DNA form, the CDR3 reads TGTGCCAGTAGTATGAGCGACTCTTATGGCTACACCTTC. The chain has TRBV19 and TRBJ1-2; D call uncertain. Germline V gives CDR1 LNHDA, CDR2 SQIVND (reference sequence). The CDR3 sequence is 13 residues long. V gave up 3 bases and J gave up 5 bases, with 10 bases separating them.

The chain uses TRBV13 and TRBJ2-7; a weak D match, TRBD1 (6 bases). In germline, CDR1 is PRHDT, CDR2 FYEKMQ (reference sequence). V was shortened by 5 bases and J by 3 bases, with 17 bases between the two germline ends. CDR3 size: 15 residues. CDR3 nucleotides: TGTGCCAGCAGCGCCGGGACACCAGAGATCTACGAGCAGTACTTC. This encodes CASSAGTPEIYEQYF.

The CDR3 sequence is CASGAIPNTEAFF. CDR3 coding DNA: TGTGCCAGCGGGGCCATTCCTAACACTGAAGCTTTCTTT. The chain is built from TRBV5-4 and TRBJ1-1; TRBD1 might be the D (5 bases). The germline CDR1 and CDR2 sequences are SGHNT and YYREEE (reference sequence). Between the trimmed V and J ends, which lost 7 bases and 2 bases, there was a span of 12 bases. This CDR3 is 13 amino acids long.

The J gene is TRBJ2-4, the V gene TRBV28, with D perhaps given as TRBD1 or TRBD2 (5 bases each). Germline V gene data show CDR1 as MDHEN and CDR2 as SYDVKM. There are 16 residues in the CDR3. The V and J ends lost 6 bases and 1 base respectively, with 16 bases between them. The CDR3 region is CASRLTRGKAKNIQYF. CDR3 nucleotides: TGTGCCAGCAGACTAACTAGGGGAAAGGCCAAAAACATTCAGTACTTC.

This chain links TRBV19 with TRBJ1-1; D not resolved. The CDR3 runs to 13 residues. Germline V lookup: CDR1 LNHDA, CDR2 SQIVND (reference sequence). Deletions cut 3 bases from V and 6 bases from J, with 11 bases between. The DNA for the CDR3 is TGTGCCAGTAGTATGGGTAGGGCATCTGAAGCTTTCTTT. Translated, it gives CASSMGRASEAFF. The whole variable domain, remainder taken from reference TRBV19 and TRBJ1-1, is DGGITQSPKYLFRKEGQNVTLSCEQNLNHDAMYWYRQDPGQGLRLIYYSQIVNDFQKGDIAEGYSVSREKKESFPLTVTSAQKNPTAFYLCASSMGRASEAFFGQGTRLTVV.

In DNA, the CDR3 is TGTGCCAGCAGCCCTCGGCAGAGAGCCCAAGAGACCCAGTACTTC. This translates into CASSPRQRAQETQYF. The chain combines TRBV13 with TRBJ2-5; D gene unclear. CDR3 length: 15 residues. Germline values: CDR1 PRHDT, CDR2 FYEKMQ (reference sequence). V lost 5 bases, J lost 1 base, and 14 bases lay in between.

CDR3 region: CASSSRWALNTEAFF. In DNA form, the CDR3 reads TGTGCCAGCAGTTCCCGTTGGGCCTTGAACACTGAAGCTTTCTTT. V is TRBV28 and J is TRBJ1-1; D unresolved. This CDR3 contains 15 residues. Trimming left V 4 bases short and J 0 bases short, with 12 bases between. The germline V gene has CDR1 MDHEN and CDR2 SYDVKM.

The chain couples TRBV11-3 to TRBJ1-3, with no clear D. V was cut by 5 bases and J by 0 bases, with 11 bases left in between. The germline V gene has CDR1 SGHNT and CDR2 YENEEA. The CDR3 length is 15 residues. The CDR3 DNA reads TGTGCCAGCAGCGCCTGGATGGGCTCTGGAAACACCATATATTTT. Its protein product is CASSAWMGSGNTIYF.

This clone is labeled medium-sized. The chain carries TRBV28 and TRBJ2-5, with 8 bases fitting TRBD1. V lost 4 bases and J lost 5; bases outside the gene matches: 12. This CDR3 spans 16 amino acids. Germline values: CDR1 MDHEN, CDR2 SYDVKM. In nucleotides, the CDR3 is TGTGCCAGCAGTTCTTGGGGACAGGTTACTGGCGAGACCCAGTACTTC. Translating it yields CASSSWGQVTGETQYF.

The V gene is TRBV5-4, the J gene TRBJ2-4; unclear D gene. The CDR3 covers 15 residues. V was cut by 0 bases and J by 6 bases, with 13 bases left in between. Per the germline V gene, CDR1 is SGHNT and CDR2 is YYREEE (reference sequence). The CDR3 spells CASSLGPSVRNIQYF. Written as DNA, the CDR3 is TGTGCCAGCAGCTTGGGTCCTAGTGTAAGAAACATTCAGTACTTC.